This entry lists 25 T cell receptor beta chains sequenced from one sample in a study of T cell responses to AZD1222 COVID-19 vaccine. Measured with immunoSEQ multiplex PCR; TCRdb has only the in-frame clones, and not every one. This sample has 100,000 to 120,000 clones; around 93% occur once, and the top ten carry roughly 3.1%. This specimen was peripheral blood, taken 28 days after the second AZD1222 dose. Receptors were obtained from an adult who received the AZD1222 COVID-19 vaccine.

This clone has a single count. V and J are TRBV24-1 and TRBJ1-1; maybe TRBD1 (5 bases). V was clipped by 4 bases and J by 4 bases, with 9 bases between them. This CDR3 spans 13 amino acids. Germline V CDR1 and CDR2: KGHDR, SFDVKD. CDR3 region: CATSDREGTEAFF. In DNA form, the CDR3 reads TGTGCCACCAGTGACAGGGAGGGCACTGAAGCTTTCTTT.

This clone appeared a single time. The rearrangement joins TRBV11-2 to TRBJ1-5; TRBD1 agrees at 7 bases. J lost 7 bases, V lost 1 base, and 10 bases had no gene match. The CDR3 length is 16 residues. CDR1 and CDR2 (germline): SGHAT, FQNNGV. CDR3 bases: TGTGCCAGCAGCTTAGTGGTTCGACAGGGAGGGCAGCCCCAGCATTTT. Translation: CASSLVVRQGGQPQHF.

For this clone: A read error may account for a junction end that differs from germline. In DNA form, the CDR3 reads TGTGCCACCAGCAGAGATAGGACGGGGGTGCTGTTTTTT. It encodes CATSRDRTGVLFF. The rearrangement links TRBV15 to TRBJ2-2; maybe TRBD2 (6 bases). Germline V gene lookup returns CDR1 LNHNV and CDR2 YYDKDF (reference sequence). The CDR3 extends over 13 amino acids.

The gene calls are TRBV11-2 and TRBJ1-2; tentatively, D is TRBD1 (5 bases). This CDR3 has 17 amino acids. Trimming removed 5 bases from V and 0 bases from J, with 19 bases in between. Germline CDR1 is SGHAT and CDR2 is FQNNGV. As DNA, the CDR3 is TGTGCCAGCAGCCTTGGGGGTATGGAGCTAGCTAACTATGGCTACACCTTC. This sequence encodes CASSLGGMELANYGYTF. The complete variable domain, with remaining parts taken from reference TRBV11-2 and TRBJ1-2, reads EAGVAQSPRYKIIEKRQSVAFWCNPISGHATLYWYQQILGQGPKLLIQFQNNGVVDDSQLPKDRFSAERLKGVDSTLKIQPAKLEDSAVYLCASSLGGMELANYGYTFGSGTRLTVV.

The chain links TRBV18 to TRBJ2-7, with a tentative D call TRBD1 (6 bases). Deletions cut 3 bases from V and 6 bases from J, with 15 bases between. Germline assignment: CDR1 KGHSH and CDR2 LQKENI. This CDR3 is built from 14 residues. CDR3 nucleotide sequence: TGTGCCAGCTCACCTCCTTGGGGGCCCGCCGAGCAGTACTTC. Amino acids: CASSPPWGPAEQYF.

The J gene is TRBJ1-2, the V gene TRBV20-1; 8 nucleotides line up with TRBD1. V dropped 6 bases and J dropped 8; count of bases not matched to a gene: 5. The CDR3 loop spans 11 amino acids. The V gene's germline CDR1 is DFQATT and CDR2 SNEGSKA (reference sequence). This CDR3 reads CSANRGAGYTF. CDR3 in DNA: TGCAGTGCCAACAGGGGGGCAGGCTACACCTTC.

The CDR3 reads CASSDQKGVPTYEQYF. The CDR3 DNA sequence: TGTGCCAGCAGTGACCAAAAGGGGGTGCCTACCTACGAGCAGTACTTC. The genes are TRBV6-4 and TRBJ2-7, with a possible D match to TRBD1 (6 bases). Germline V CDR1 and CDR2: MRHNA, SNTAGT. CDR3 size: 16 residues. Trimming took 2 bases from V and 2 from J, leaving 16 bases between them.

The chain combines TRBV6-6 with TRBJ2-4; TRBD1 matches at 10 bases. V gave up 7 bases and J gave up 8 bases; unmatched junction bases: 8. This CDR3 comprises 14 residues. From germline, CDR1 is MNHNY and CDR2 SVGAGI (reference sequence). CDR3 amino acids: CASTGQGSVYIQYF. CDR3 nucleotide sequence: TGTGCCAGCACGGGACAGGGGAGTGTGTACATTCAGTACTTC.

J is TRBJ1-1 and V is TRBV10-1; 7 bases agree with TRBD1. Per germline, CDR1 WNHNN and CDR2 SYGVQD (reference sequence). The CDR3 is 12 amino acids. V was clipped by 3 bases and J by 8 bases; unmatched bases: 3. This CDR3 reads CASSDNRGEAFF. CDR3 coding DNA: TGCGCCAGCAGTGATAACAGGGGAGAAGCTTTCTTT.

The CDR3 DNA reads as TGTGCCAGCAGTGCCCGACTAGCGGGAGACCTACAAGAGACCCAGTACTTC. Translation: CASSARLAGDLQETQYF. The J gene is TRBJ2-5, the V gene TRBV2; 12 positions agree with TRBD2. Germline CDR1 SNHLY, CDR2 FYNNEI. Germline trimming cut 4 bases from V and 2 bases from J; bases unmatched to any gene: 8. There are 17 residues in the CDR3.

The genes are TRBV11-2 and TRBJ1-1; tentative D call: TRBD1 (5 bases). CDR1 is SGHAT and CDR2 is FQNNGV in the germline V gene. The CDR3 consists of 14 residues. The germline V and J ends were trimmed by 3 bases and 1 base, with 9 bases remaining between them. CDR3: CASSFGGANTEAFF. CDR3 sequence (DNA): TGTGCCAGCAGCTTTGGGGGTGCGAACACTGAAGCTTTCTTT.

The chain uses TRBV5-1 and TRBJ1-5; tentatively, D is TRBD1 (6 bases). Germline values: CDR1 SGHRS, CDR2 YFSETQ. V lost 4 bases, J lost 2 bases, and 13 bases lay in between. The CDR3 contains 15 residues. CDR3 protein: CASSPGDVGNQPQHF. In nucleotides, the CDR3 is TGCGCCAGCAGCCCAGGGGATGTGGGCAATCAGCCCCAGCATTTT.

The V and J genes are TRBV5-1 and TRBJ1-2; a weak D match, TRBD1 (5 bases). The CDR3 is 15 residues long. Germline CDR1 is SGHRS and CDR2 is YFSETQ. V lost 3 bases and J 2 bases, leaving 14 bases between the germline ends. CDR3 sequence (DNA): TGCGCCAGCAGCTCGGCGGGACGGCTAAACTATGGCTACACCTTC. Protein sequence: CASSSAGRLNYGYTF.

The chain links TRBV6-5 to TRBJ2-7; 7 bases are shared with TRBD1. Germline CDR1 and CDR2: MNHEY and SVGAGI. The CDR3 runs to 12 residues. J lost 0 bases, V lost 11 bases, and 4 bases had no gene match. The chain's CDR3 is CAGRTGSYEQYF. In nucleotides, the CDR3 is TGTGCCGGGCGGACAGGCTCCTACGAGCAGTACTTC.

The gene calls are TRBV6-5 and TRBJ2-7; 9 bases line up with TRBD1. V lost 6 bases and J lost 3; bases outside the gene matches: 9. This CDR3 is 15 amino acids long. Germline V gives CDR1 MNHEY, CDR2 SVGAGI. CDR3 in DNA: TGTGCCAGCAGGAAGGGACGGGACAGGGACTACGAGCAGTACTTC. This encodes CASRKGRDRDYEQYF.

The rearrangement uses TRBV4-1 and TRBJ1-4; perhaps TRBD1 as D (6 bases). The V and J ends lost 2 bases and 3 bases respectively, with 10 bases between them. This CDR3 is 15 amino acids long. Germline V gene data show CDR1 as MGHRA and CDR2 as YSYEKL. The CDR3 DNA sequence: TGCGCCAGCAGCCAAAGCGGACAGCCTAATGAAAAACTGTTTTTT. As protein: CASSQSGQPNEKLFF.

The rearrangement links TRBV4-1 to TRBJ2-2, with 7 bases that match TRBD1. J gave up 3 bases and V 3 bases, and 4 bases lay outside the gene matches. In germline, CDR1 is MGHRA, CDR2 YSYEKL. This CDR3 has 15 residues. DNA of the CDR3: TGCGCCAGCAGCCATGGTGACAGGGACACCGGGGAGCTGTTTTTT. It codes for CASSHGDRDTGELFF.

The chain employs TRBV14 and TRBJ1-2, with no clear D. V was trimmed by 1 base and J by 7 bases, leaving 7 bases between them. The CDR3 is 12 amino acids. Germline V CDR1 and CDR2: SGHDN, FVKESK. This CDR3 is CASSQGLVGYTF. The CDR3 DNA sequence: TGTGCCAGCAGCCAAGGTTTGGTTGGCTACACCTTC.

This chain links TRBV7-9 with TRBJ2-1; D gene uncertain. CDR3 length equals 12 residues. Germline loops: CDR1 SEHNR, CDR2 FQNEAQ (reference sequence). V was trimmed by 6 bases and J by 9 bases, leaving 12 bases between them. CDR3 region: CASSLGAGEQFF. The CDR3 DNA reads as TGTGCCAGCAGTTTGGGTGCCGGTGAGCAGTTCTTC.

This clone was observed once. The chain joins TRBV5-1 to TRBJ2-5; 7 bases are a match to TRBD2. The CDR3 has 14 residues. With 1 base clipped from V and 5 bases from J, the junction kept 5 bases outside the gene matches. Germline values: CDR1 SGHRS, CDR2 YFSETQ. The CDR3 loop reads CASSLLMGGETQYF. The CDR3 coding sequence is TGCGCCAGCAGCTTGCTAATGGGAGGGGAGACCCAGTACTTC.

The rearrangement links TRBV6-6 to TRBJ1-2; D is unresolved. Germline V gene data show CDR1 as MNHNY and CDR2 as SVGAGI (reference sequence). The CDR3 is 17 residues long. V was clipped by 5 bases and J by 0 bases, with 19 bases between them. The CDR3 DNA sequence: TGTGCCAGCAGTCCTGACTCCGGAGGCTTTGCTAACTATGGCTACACCTTC. This codes for CASSPDSGGFANYGYTF.

This clone was found once. The chain has TRBV9 and TRBJ1-4, with D hard to call. This CDR3 region has 12 residues. The germline gives CDR1 SGDLS, CDR2 YYNGEE. V lost 4 bases to trimming and J lost 6 bases, with 7 bases between them. The CDR3 protein is CASSKTDEKLFF. Written as DNA, the CDR3 is TGTGCCAGCAGCAAAACGGATGAAAAACTGTTTTTT.

The chain recombines TRBV3-1 (or the pseudogene TRBV3-2) with TRBJ2-2, with no clear D. The germline V gene has CDR1 LGHDT and CDR2 YNNKEL (reference sequence). The CDR3 is made up of 11 amino acids. Trimming cost V 5 bases and J 4 bases, with 2 bases left between them. The CDR3 loop is CASSSTGELFF. DNA of the CDR3: TGTGCCAGCAGCTCCACCGGGGAGCTGTTTTTT.

The chain uses TRBV5-6 and TRBJ2-7, with D possibly TRBD1 on 6 matching bases. With 3 bases removed from V and 0 bases from J, the gap between germline ends came to 13 bases. Per the germline V gene, CDR1 is SGHDT and CDR2 is YYEEEE. The CDR3 runs 15 residues. CDR3 coding DNA: TGTGCCAGCAGCTCTTTGACAGGTCACTCCTACGAGCAGTACTTC. It specifies CASSSLTGHSYEQYF.

V and J are TRBV3-1 (or the pseudogene TRBV3-2) and TRBJ2-5; D uncertain. Per germline, CDR1 LGHDT and CDR2 YNNKEL (reference sequence). Deletions cut 4 bases from V and 4 bases from J, with 7 bases between. This CDR3 is built from 12 residues. The CDR3 is CASSPRRETQYF. The CDR3 nucleotides read TGTGCCAGCAGCCCACGGAGAGAGACCCAGTACTTC.